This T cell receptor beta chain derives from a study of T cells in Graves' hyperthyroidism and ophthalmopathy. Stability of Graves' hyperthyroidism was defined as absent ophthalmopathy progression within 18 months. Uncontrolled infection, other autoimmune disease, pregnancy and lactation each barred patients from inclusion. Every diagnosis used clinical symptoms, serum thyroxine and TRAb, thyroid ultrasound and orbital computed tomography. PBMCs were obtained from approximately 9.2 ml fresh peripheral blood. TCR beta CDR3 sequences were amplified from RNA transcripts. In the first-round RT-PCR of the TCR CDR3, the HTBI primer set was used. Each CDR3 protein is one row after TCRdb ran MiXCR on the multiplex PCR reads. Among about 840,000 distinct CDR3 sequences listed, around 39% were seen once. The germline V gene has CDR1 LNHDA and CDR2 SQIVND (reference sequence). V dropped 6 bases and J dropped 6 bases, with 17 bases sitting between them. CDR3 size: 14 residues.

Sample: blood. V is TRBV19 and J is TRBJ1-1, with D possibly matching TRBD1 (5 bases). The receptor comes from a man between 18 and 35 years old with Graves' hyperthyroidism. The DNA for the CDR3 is TGTGCCAGTAGAATCGCCTCGGGGGGACCTGAAGCTTTCTTT. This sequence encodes CASRIASGGPEAFF.